These T cell receptor beta chains were read from a single sample in a study of human T cells and chemical hapten exposure. From the reads, TCRdb called clonotypes with MiXCR, one entry per CDR3 protein. Counted here are about 120,000 distinct CDR3 sequences, roughly 8.5% occurring once; the ten biggest clones make up approximately 1.5%. Sequencing was performed on whole blood. The receptors stem from a human donor in good health. Some clones in this sample may be carry-over from other donors' samples. The CDR3 runs from the conserved cysteine through the conserved F or W. D genes are given only for firm matches. Some rows have no size entry. The others give once, few or many, or a class for an expanded clone.

V gene: TRBV27; clone size: NA; J gene: TRBJ2-2; D gene: TRBD1; CDR3 protein: CASSLGQGTTGELFF; CDR3 DNA: TGTGCCAGCAGTCTAGGACAGGGAACTACCGGGGAGCTGTTTTTT
V gene: TRBV18; clone size: NA; J gene: TRBJ2-1; D gene: NA; CDR3 protein: CASSRGGSDEQFF; CDR3 DNA: TGTGCCAGCTCACGAGGAGGGAGTGATGAGCAGTTCTTC
V gene: TRBV6-5; clone size: many; J gene: TRBJ2-3; D gene: NA; CDR3 protein: CASSYGAASTDTQYF; CDR3 DNA: TGTGCCAGCAGTTACGGGGCAGCAAGCACAGATACGCAGTATTTT
V gene: TRBV24-1; clone size: few; J gene: TRBJ2-2; D gene: NA; CDR3 protein: CATSDFSNTGELFF; CDR3 DNA: TGTGCCACCAGTGATTTCAGTAACACCGGGGAGCTGTTTTTT
V gene: TRBV19; clone size: NA; J gene: TRBJ1-2; D gene: TRBD1; CDR3 protein: CASSIGQGADGYTF; CDR3 DNA: TGTGCCAGTAGTATAGGACAGGGGGCTGATGGCTACACCTTC
V gene: TRBV7-8; clone size: many; J gene: TRBJ1-2; D gene: NA; CDR3 protein: CASSSSPAGTNYGYTF; CDR3 DNA: TGTGCCAGCAGCTCTTCCCCAGCCGGGACTAACTATGGCTACACCTTC
V gene: TRBV5-5; clone size: few; J gene: TRBJ2-1; D gene: NA; CDR3 protein: CASSLGVAEPYNEQFF; CDR3 DNA: TGTGCCAGCAGCTTGGGGGTAGCGGAACCTTACAATGAGCAGTTCTTC
V gene: TRBV5-5; clone size: few; J gene: TRBJ2-1; D gene: NA; CDR3 protein: CASSFRLAVGNEQFF; CDR3 DNA: TGTGCCAGCAGCTTTAGGCTAGCCGTCGGGAATGAGCAGTTCTTC
V gene: TRBV25-1; clone size: many; J gene: TRBJ2-5; D gene: NA; CDR3 protein: CASSNPSGAPETQYF; CDR3 DNA: TGTGCCAGCAGTAATCCCTCCGGGGCCCCGGAGACCCAGTACTTC
V gene: TRBV19; clone size: NA; J gene: TRBJ2-1; D gene: NA; CDR3 protein: CASSFSRFNEQFF; CDR3 DNA: TGTGCCAGTAGCTTTTCGCGCTTCAATGAGCAGTTCTTC
V gene: TRBV13; clone size: many; J gene: TRBJ2-6; D gene: NA; CDR3 protein: CASSSNLVEGPIVGANVLTF; CDR3 DNA: TGTGCCAGCAGCTCAAATCTTGTGGAGGGGCCCATCGTTGGGGCCAACGTCCTGACTTTC
V gene: TRBV27; clone size: few; J gene: TRBJ2-1; D gene: NA; CDR3 protein: CASSLSGELAVLF; CDR3 DNA: TGTGCCAGCAGTTTATCAGGCGAACTGGCAGTTCTCTTC
V gene: TRBV12-3/TRBV12-4; clone size: few; J gene: TRBJ2-3; D gene: TRBD2; CDR3 protein: CASRGSGRTPDTQYF; CDR3 DNA: TGTGCCAGCAGAGGTAGCGGGAGAACCCCAGATACGCAGTATTTT
V gene: TRBV18; clone size: few; J gene: TRBJ2-7; D gene: TRBD1; CDR3 protein: CASSPFRDRAPYEQYF; CDR3 DNA: TGTGCCAGCTCACCATTCCGGGACAGGGCCCCTTACGAGCAGTACTTC
V gene: TRBV4-3; clone size: many; J gene: TRBJ2-5; D gene: NA; CDR3 protein: CASSQHGQGPSGTQYF; CDR3 DNA: TGCGCCAGCAGCCAACATGGGCAGGGACCCTCGGGGACCCAGTACTTC
V gene: TRBV12-5; clone size: many; J gene: TRBJ1-5; D gene: TRBD1; CDR3 protein: CASEGSAGGSNQPQHF; CDR3 DNA: TGTGCTAGTGAGGGGTCGGCAGGGGGTTCCAATCAGCCCCAGCATTTT
V gene: TRBV20-1; clone size: few; J gene: TRBJ2-5; D gene: TRBD2; CDR3 protein: CSARLAGGIETQYF; CDR3 DNA: TGCAGTGCTAGGCTAGCGGGGGGAATTGAGACCCAGTACTTC
V gene: TRBV3-1; clone size: NA; J gene: TRBJ1-1; D gene: NA; CDR3 protein: CASSPDRQNTEAFF; CDR3 DNA: TGTGCCAGCAGCCCAGACAGACAGAACACTGAAGCTTTCTTT
V gene: TRBV11-2; clone size: NA; J gene: TRBJ1-1; D gene: NA; CDR3 protein: CASSWGGAATEAFF; CDR3 DNA: TGTGCCAGCAGCTGGGGAGGGGCGGCCACTGAAGCTTTCTTT
V gene: TRBV5-1; clone size: NA; J gene: TRBJ2-3; D gene: TRBD2; CDR3 protein: CASSPRIAGEGDTQYF; CDR3 DNA: TGCGCCAGCAGCCCCCGAATCGCGGGAGAGGGAGATACGCAGTATTTT
V gene: TRBV7-9; clone size: many; J gene: TRBJ2-5; D gene: NA; CDR3 protein: CASFRTGAQETQYF; CDR3 DNA: TGTGCCAGCTTCAGGACGGGGGCCCAAGAGACCCAGTACTTC
V gene: TRBV4-1; clone size: NA; J gene: TRBJ2-2; D gene: NA; CDR3 protein: CASSPSFYTGELFF; CDR3 DNA: TGCGCCAGCAGCCCCTCTTTTTACACCGGGGAGCTGTTTTTT
V gene: TRBV20-1; clone size: few; J gene: TRBJ2-5; D gene: NA; CDR3 protein: CSAREEGQETQYF; CDR3 DNA: TGCAGTGCTAGAGAGGAGGGGCAGGAGACCCAGTACTTC
V gene: TRBV4-3; clone size: few; J gene: TRBJ1-2; D gene: TRBD1; CDR3 protein: CASSQDGVGQGGYGYTF; CDR3 DNA: TGCGCCAGCAGCCAGGATGGTGTGGGACAGGGGGGCTATGGCTACACCTTC
V gene: TRBV6-5; clone size: many; J gene: TRBJ1-6; D gene: NA; CDR3 protein: CASSKTPEPPLHF; CDR3 DNA: TGTGCCAGCAGCAAGACCCCTGAGCCCCCCCTCCACTTT
V gene: TRBV20-1; clone size: few; J gene: TRBJ1-1; D gene: NA; CDR3 protein: CSARGGFEAFF; CDR3 DNA: TGCAGTGCTAGGGGGGGGTTCGAAGCTTTCTTT
V gene: TRBV12-3/TRBV12-4; clone size: few; J gene: TRBJ1-5; D gene: NA; CDR3 protein: CASRESAVNQPQHF; CDR3 DNA: TGTGCCAGCAGGGAGTCAGCGGTCAATCAGCCCCAGCATTTT
V gene: TRBV3-1; clone size: many; J gene: TRBJ2-7; D gene: NA; CDR3 protein: CASSQETDSYEQYF; CDR3 DNA: TGTGCCAGCAGCCAAGAAACGGACTCCTACGAGCAGTACTTC
V gene: TRBV6-6; clone size: many; J gene: TRBJ1-4; D gene: NA; CDR3 protein: CASSPRQHEKLFF; CDR3 DNA: TGTGCCAGCAGTCCCCGGCAGCATGAAAAACTGTTTTTT
V gene: TRBV6-5; clone size: NA; J gene: TRBJ2-1; D gene: TRBD1; CDR3 protein: CASRNTDRGPWQFF; CDR3 DNA: TGTGCCAGCAGGAACACGGACAGGGGGCCGTGGCAGTTCTTC
V gene: TRBV3-1; clone size: many; J gene: TRBJ1-1; D gene: TRBD1; CDR3 protein: CASSRFQGVAEAFF; CDR3 DNA: TGTGCCAGCAGCCGATTTCAGGGGGTGGCTGAAGCTTTCTTT
V gene: TRBV20-1; clone size: few; J gene: TRBJ2-7; D gene: NA; CDR3 protein: CSARLADAEQYF; CDR3 DNA: TGCAGTGCTAGGTTAGCGGACGCCGAGCAGTACTTC
V gene: TRBV9; clone size: NA; J gene: TRBJ1-4; D gene: NA; CDR3 protein: CASSVEQGGEKLFF; CDR3 DNA: TGTGCCAGCAGCGTGGAACAGGGAGGGGAAAAACTGTTTTTT
V gene: TRBV3-1; clone size: few; J gene: TRBJ2-5; D gene: TRBD2; CDR3 protein: CASSHGGAGAQYF; CDR3 DNA: TGTGCCAGCAGCCATGGAGGGGCGGGGGCCCAGTACTTC
V gene: TRBV7-9; clone size: few; J gene: TRBJ2-1; D gene: NA; CDR3 protein: CASLPGRVGPNEQFF; CDR3 DNA: TGTGCCAGCCTGCCTGGCCGCGTGGGTCCCAATGAGCAGTTCTTC
V gene: TRBV10-3; clone size: many; J gene: TRBJ1-1; D gene: NA; CDR3 protein: CAIRTGISMNTEAFF; CDR3 DNA: TGTGCCATCAGAACAGGGATTTCGATGAACACTGAAGCTTTCTTT
V gene: TRBV7-3; clone size: once; J gene: TRBJ2-1; D gene: NA; CDR3 protein: CASSRTGQGNNEEFF; CDR3 DNA: TGTGCCAGCAGCAGAACGGGGCAGGGAAACAATGAGGAGTTCTTC